Listed here are 9 T cell receptor beta chains from one sample, sequenced in a study of identical twins. TCRdb recomputed calls from the 5' RACE reads with MiXCR, one row per CDR3 protein. The sample holds a few hundred thousand distinct CDR3 sequences; roughly 8% are singletons and the top ten take about 3%. These data are also associated with another study on yellow fever vaccine responses in identical twins.

Input material: CD8+ T cells sorted from blood. These TCRs come from a woman younger than 35 in good health.

Ten or more counts support this clonotype. The gene calls are TRBV20-1 and TRBJ2-7, with a tentative D call TRBD1 (6 bases). Trimming pared 3 bases from V and 6 bases from J, leaving 12 bases between. The CDR3 totals 12 residues. Germline CDR1 is DFQATT and CDR2 is SNEGSKA (reference sequence). CDR3 amino acids: CSASGGDIEQYF. Written as DNA, the CDR3 is TGCAGTGCTAGTGGTGGGGACATCGAGCAGTACTTC.

This rearrangement joins TRBV6-2 or TRBV6-3 to TRBJ2-6; TRBD2 agrees at 8 bases. Germline CDR1 is MNHEY and CDR2 is SVGEGT. The J segment lost 0 bases and the V segment lost 6 bases, leaving 10 bases of the junction unmatched. CDR3 length: 18 amino acids. In DNA form, the CDR3 reads TGTGCCAGCAGCCACCTCGGTAGCGGGACCTCTGGGGCCAACGTCCTGACTTTC. This gives the protein CASSHLGSGTSGANVLTF.

This clonotype was counted at least ten times. The chain is built from TRBV6-1 and TRBJ2-2; either TRBD1 or TRBD2 may fit D (6 bases each). The CDR3 contains 15 residues. CDR1 is MNHNS, CDR2 SASEGT, per germline. Trimming took 6 bases from V and 3 from J, leaving 14 bases between them. The CDR3 DNA reads as TGTGCCAGCAGCCAAGGGGGGACGCACACCGGGGAGCTGTTTTTT. This encodes CASSQGGTHTGELFF.

J is TRBJ2-3 and V is TRBV6-4; unclear D gene. CDR1 and CDR2 from the germline V gene are MRHNA and SNTAGT. V was pared by 2 bases and J by 2 bases, with 8 bases between. The CDR3 has 14 residues. The CDR3 sequence: CASSDPALTDTQYF. CDR3 nucleotide sequence: TGTGCCAGCAGTGACCCAGCCCTCACAGATACGCAGTATTTT.

V usage is TRBV6-2 or TRBV6-3 and J usage is TRBJ2-4, with 7 bases fitting TRBD1. J lost 6 bases, V lost 2 bases, and 13 bases had no gene match. Germline V gives CDR1 MNHEY, CDR2 SVGEGT. This CDR3 has 17 amino acids. CDR3 coding DNA: TGTGCCAGCAGTTACCCAACGACCGACTACAGGGGAAACATTCAGTACTTC. This sequence encodes CASSYPTTDYRGNIQYF.

This clonotype was counted at least ten times. The J gene is TRBJ2-1, the V gene TRBV20-1; D gene uncertain. This CDR3 is 12 amino acids long. Germline-derived CDR1 and CDR2 are DFQATT and SNEGSKA (reference sequence). V lost 3 bases to trimming and J lost 4 bases, with 7 bases between them. CDR3 sequence (DNA): TGCAGTGCTAGCGGGCCATACAATGAGCAGTTCTTC. Its protein product is CSASGPYNEQFF.

The chain couples TRBV20-1 to TRBJ2-7; D remains ambiguous. CDR3 length equals 11 residues. CDR1 and CDR2 from the germline V gene are DFQATT and SNEGSKA (reference sequence). V was shortened by 0 bases and J by 6 bases, with 6 bases between the two germline ends. The CDR3 sequence: CSARDYTEQYF. In DNA, the CDR3 is TGCAGTGCTAGAGATTATACCGAGCAGTACTTC.

A note on this clonotype: With a much larger clone just one base away, this may be a read error. This likely comes from a read error, as the CDR3 has no conserved phenylalanine or tryptophan at its end. This sequence joins TRBV6-2 or TRBV6-3 and TRBJ2-5, with TRBD2 matching 12 bases. Germline V gives CDR1 MNHEY, CDR2 SVGEGT. The CDR3 is 16 residues long. V dropped 0 bases and J dropped 6; count of bases not matched to a gene: 5. The CDR3 sequence is CASSYSKTSGSQTQYL. CDR3 DNA: TGTGCCAGCAGTTACTCTAAGACTAGCGGGAGCCAGACCCAGTACCTC.

This clonotype showed up just a few times. V and J are TRBV27 and TRBJ2-7; 7 nucleotides agree with TRBD1. The V gene end was trimmed by 3 bases and the J gene end by 3 bases; junction bases not matched to a gene: 5. CDR1 is MNHEY and CDR2 is SMNVEV in the germline V gene (reference sequence). The CDR3 is 14 amino acids. CDR3 coding DNA: TGTGCCAGCAGTTTGAGGGACAGATACTACGAGCAGTACTTC. This encodes CASSLRDRYYEQYF.